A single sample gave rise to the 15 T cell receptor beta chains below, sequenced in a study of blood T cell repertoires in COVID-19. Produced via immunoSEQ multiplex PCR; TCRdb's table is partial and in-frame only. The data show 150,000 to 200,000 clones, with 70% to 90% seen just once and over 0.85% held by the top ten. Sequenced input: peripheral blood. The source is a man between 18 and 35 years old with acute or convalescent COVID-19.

This CDR3 reads CAISEQRTDSYEQYV. In DNA, the CDR3 is TGTGCCATCAGTGAACAAAGGACAGACTCCTACGAGCAGTACGTC. This chain uses TRBV10-3 with TRBJ2-7; possible D gene TRBD1, 6 bases. The CDR3 sequence is 15 residues long. Germline V gene sequence: CDR1 ENHRY, CDR2 SYGVKD. Trimming left V 3 bases short and J 0 bases short, with 12 bases between.

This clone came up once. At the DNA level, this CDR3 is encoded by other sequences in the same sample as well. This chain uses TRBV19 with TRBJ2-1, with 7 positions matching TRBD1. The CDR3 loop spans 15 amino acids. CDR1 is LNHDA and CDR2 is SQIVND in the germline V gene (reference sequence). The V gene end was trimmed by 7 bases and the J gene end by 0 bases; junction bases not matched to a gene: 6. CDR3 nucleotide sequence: TGTGCCAGTAACCCGACAGGGAGCTCCTACAATGAGCAGTTCTTC. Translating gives CASNPTGSSYNEQFF.

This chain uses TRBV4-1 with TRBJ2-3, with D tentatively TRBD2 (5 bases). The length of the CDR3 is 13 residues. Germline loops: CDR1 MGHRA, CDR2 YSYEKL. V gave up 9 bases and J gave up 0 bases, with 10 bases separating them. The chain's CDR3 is CASARGSTDTQYF. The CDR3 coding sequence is TGCGCCAGTGCCCGGGGAAGCACAGATACGCAGTATTTT.

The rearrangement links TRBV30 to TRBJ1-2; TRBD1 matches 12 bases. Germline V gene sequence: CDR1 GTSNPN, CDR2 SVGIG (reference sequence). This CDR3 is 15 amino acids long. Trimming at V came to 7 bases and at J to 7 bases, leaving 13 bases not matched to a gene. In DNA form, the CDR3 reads TGTGCCTCCACCCCGGGACAGGGGGCGCCCCGTGGCTACACCTTC. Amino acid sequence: CASTPGQGAPRGYTF.

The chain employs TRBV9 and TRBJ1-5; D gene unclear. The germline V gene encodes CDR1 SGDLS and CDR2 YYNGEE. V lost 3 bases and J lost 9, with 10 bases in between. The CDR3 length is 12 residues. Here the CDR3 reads CASSASGGPQHF. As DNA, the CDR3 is TGTGCCAGCAGCGCTTCAGGTGGGCCCCAGCATTTT.

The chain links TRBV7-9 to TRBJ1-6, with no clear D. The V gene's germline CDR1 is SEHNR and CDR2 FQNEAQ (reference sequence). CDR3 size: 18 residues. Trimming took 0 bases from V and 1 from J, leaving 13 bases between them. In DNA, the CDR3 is TGTGCCAGCAGCTTAGCGGAGGCCGGGAGTTCCTATAATTCACCCCTCCACTTT. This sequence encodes CASSLAEAGSSYNSPLHF.

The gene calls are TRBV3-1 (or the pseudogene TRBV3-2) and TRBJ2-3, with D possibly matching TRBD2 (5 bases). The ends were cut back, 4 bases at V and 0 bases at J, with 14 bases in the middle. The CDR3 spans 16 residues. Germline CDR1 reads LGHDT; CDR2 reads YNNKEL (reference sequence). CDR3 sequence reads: CASSPWTGYSTDTQYF. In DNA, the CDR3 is TGTGCCAGCAGCCCGTGGACTGGGTATAGCACAGATACGCAGTATTTT.

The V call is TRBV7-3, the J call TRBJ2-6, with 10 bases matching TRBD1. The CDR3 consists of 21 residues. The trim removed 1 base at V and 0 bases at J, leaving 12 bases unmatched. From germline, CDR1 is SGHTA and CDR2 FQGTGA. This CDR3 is CASSLIRWVGQGDSGANVLTF. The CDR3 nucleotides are TGTGCCAGCAGCTTAATACGTTGGGTCGGACAGGGGGACTCTGGGGCCAACGTCCTGACTTTC.

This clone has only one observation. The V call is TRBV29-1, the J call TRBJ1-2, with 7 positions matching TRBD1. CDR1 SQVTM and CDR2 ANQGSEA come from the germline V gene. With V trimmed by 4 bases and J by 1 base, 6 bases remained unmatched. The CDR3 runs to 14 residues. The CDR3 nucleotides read TGCAGCGTTGTCAAGGGACAGCTTAACTATGGCTACACCTTC. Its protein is CSVVKGQLNYGYTF.

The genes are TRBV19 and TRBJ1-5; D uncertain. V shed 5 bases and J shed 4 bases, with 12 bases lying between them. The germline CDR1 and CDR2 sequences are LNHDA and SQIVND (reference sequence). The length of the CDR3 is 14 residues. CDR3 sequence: CASSEVRGNQPQHF. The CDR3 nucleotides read TGTGCCAGTAGTGAGGTTCGTGGAAATCAGCCCCAGCATTTT.

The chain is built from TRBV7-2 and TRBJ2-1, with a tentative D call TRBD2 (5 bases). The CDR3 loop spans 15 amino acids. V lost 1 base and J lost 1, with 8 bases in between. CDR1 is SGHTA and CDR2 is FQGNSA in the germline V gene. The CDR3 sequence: CASSLGLASYNEQFF. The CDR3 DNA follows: TGTGCCAGCAGCTTAGGGCTAGCTTCCTACAATGAGCAGTTCTTC.

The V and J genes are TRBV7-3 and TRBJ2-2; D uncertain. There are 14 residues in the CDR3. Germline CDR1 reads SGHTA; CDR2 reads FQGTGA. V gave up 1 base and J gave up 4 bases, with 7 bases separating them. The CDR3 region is CASSLSQSTGELFF. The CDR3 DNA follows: TGTGCCAGCAGCTTAAGCCAGTCCACCGGGGAGCTGTTTTTT.

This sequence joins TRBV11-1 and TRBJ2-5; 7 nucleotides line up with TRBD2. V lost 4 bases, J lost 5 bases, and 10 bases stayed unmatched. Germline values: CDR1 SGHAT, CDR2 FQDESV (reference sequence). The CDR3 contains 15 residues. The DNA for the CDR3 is TGTGCCAGCAGCTCCTCTTCTGGGGGAGGGGAGACCCAGTACTTC. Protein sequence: CASSSSSGGGETQYF.

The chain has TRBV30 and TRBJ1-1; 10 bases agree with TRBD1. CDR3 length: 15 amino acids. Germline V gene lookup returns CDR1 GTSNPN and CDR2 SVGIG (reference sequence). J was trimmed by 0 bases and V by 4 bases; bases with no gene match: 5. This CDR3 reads CAWTRGQGMNTEAFF. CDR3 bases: TGTGCCTGGACTAGGGGACAGGGGATGAACACTGAAGCTTTCTTT.

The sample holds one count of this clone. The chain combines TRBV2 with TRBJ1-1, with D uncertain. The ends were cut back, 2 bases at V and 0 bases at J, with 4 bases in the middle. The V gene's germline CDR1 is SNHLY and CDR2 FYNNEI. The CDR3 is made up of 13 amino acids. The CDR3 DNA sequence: TGTGCCAGCAGTGAACGGTTGAACACTGAAGCTTTCTTT. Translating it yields CASSERLNTEAFF.